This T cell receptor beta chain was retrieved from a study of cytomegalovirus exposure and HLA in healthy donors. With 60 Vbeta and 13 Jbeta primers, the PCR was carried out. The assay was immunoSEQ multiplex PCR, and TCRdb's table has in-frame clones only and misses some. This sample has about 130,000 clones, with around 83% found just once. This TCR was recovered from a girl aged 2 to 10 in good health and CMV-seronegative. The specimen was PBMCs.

The CDR3 DNA reads as TGCGCCAGCAGCTTGGCCAGTAGCAATCAGCCCCAGCATTTT. Amino acids: CASSLASSNQPQHF. J is TRBJ1-5 and V is TRBV5-1; no clear D. Germline V gene lookup returns CDR1 SGHRS and CDR2 YFSETQ. The CDR3 runs to 14 residues. The germline V and J ends were trimmed by 0 bases and 0 bases, with 4 bases remaining between them.